The present TCR beta chain was sequenced within a study of T cells in localized non-small cell lung cancer. This CDR3 is built from 13 residues. The germline CDR1 and CDR2 sequences are SGHNT and YENEEA. Trimming shortened V by 5 bases and J by 10 bases, and 17 bases separated the two germline ends. The method was immunoSEQ multiplex PCR; TCRdb's version includes in-frame clones alone and lacks a portion of them. The table shows 130,000 or so clones, with roughly 90% occurring only once. Notes on the study in general: A higher density of T cells in blood coincided with extended overall survival. Because sequencing included only one region (of the tumor), heterogeneity remains possible. Tumor trailed uninvolved adjacent lung in T cell clonality, which peaked there. In adjacent lung, a median about 52 of the top 100 tumor clones were found.

This clone was seen once. Its antigen is not known. V gene TRBV11-3 combines with J gene TRBJ1-1; D possibly corresponds to TRBD1 (5 bases). Sequencing used peripheral blood, obtained before any cancer treatment. This TCR came from a female donor at least 60 years old with stage I lung adenocarcinoma. This CDR3 is CASSPQTGSGAFF. The CDR3 DNA follows: TGTGCCAGCAGCCCCCAAACAGGCTCCGGAGCTTTCTTT.